The clone carrying this TCR beta chain was observed a handful of times. Its target is unknown. This sample was taken from a study of radiotherapy plus CTLA-4 blockade in lung cancer. Profiled with immunoSEQ multiplex PCR; TCRdb holds only in-frame clones, not every one. The sample lists around 80,000 clones, 74% occurring once. General observations from the study: Early clonal dynamics of blood T cells, together with interferon-beta, were reported as the best response predictor. In blood, after radiotherapy plus ipilimumab, tumor-derived TCR clones expanded.

Ipilimumab CTLA-4 blockade and focal radiation were given to patients with chemo-refractory metastatic non-small-cell lung cancer. The receptor comes from a human donor with non-small cell lung cancer whose response to radiotherapy plus ipilimumab could not be evaluated. Sequences were derived from peripheral blood, sampled from a patient treated with radiotherapy plus ipilimumab.

CDR3 protein: CASSPIRSPDNYGYTF. CDR3 DNA sequence: TGTGCCAGCTCGCCGATCAGATCGCCTGATAACTATGGCTACACCTTC. This rearrangement joins TRBV18 to TRBJ1-2, with unresolved D. Per germline, CDR1 KGHSH and CDR2 LQKENI. The CDR3 loop spans 16 amino acids. The V and J ends lost 6 bases and 1 base respectively, with 18 bases between them. Complete variable domain (other parts from reference TRBV18 and TRBJ1-2): NAGVMQNPRHLVRRRGQEARLRCSPMKGHSHVYWYRQLPEEGLKFMVYLQKENIIDESGMPKERFSAEFPKEGPSILRIQQVVRGDSAAYFCASSPIRSPDNYGYTFGSGTRLTVV.